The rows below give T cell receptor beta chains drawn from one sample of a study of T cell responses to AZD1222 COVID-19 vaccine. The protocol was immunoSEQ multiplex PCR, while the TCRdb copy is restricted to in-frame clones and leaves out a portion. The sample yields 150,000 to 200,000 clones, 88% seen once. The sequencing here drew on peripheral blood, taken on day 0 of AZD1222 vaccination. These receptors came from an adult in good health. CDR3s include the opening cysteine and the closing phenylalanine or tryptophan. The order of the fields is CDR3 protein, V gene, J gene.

CDR3aa: CASALGGEAGANVLTF
v_gene: TRBV28
j_gene: TRBJ2-6

CDR3aa: CASSVERLNYGYTF
v_gene: TRBV2
j_gene: TRBJ1-2

CDR3aa: CASSFTGVRDTEAFF
v_gene: TRBV5-1
j_gene: TRBJ1-1

CDR3aa: CAWSVGHRGNTIYF
v_gene: TRBV30
j_gene: TRBJ1-3

CDR3aa: CASSPRDFQETQYF
v_gene: TRBV28
j_gene: TRBJ2-5

CDR3aa: CASSPSYGYTF
v_gene: TRBV6-2/TRBV6-3
j_gene: TRBJ1-2

CDR3aa: CASTSIAGRAGELFF
v_gene: TRBV6-5
j_gene: TRBJ2-2

CDR3aa: CASSPREKLFF
v_gene: TRBV6-6
j_gene: TRBJ1-4

CDR3aa: CASSLSASAPQYF
v_gene: TRBV27
j_gene: TRBJ2-7

CDR3aa: CASSAGGANNEKLFF
v_gene: TRBV28
j_gene: TRBJ1-4

CDR3aa: CASSEEWTGGQETQYF
v_gene: TRBV2
j_gene: TRBJ2-5

CDR3aa: CASTSGGMDEKLFF
v_gene: TRBV28
j_gene: TRBJ1-4